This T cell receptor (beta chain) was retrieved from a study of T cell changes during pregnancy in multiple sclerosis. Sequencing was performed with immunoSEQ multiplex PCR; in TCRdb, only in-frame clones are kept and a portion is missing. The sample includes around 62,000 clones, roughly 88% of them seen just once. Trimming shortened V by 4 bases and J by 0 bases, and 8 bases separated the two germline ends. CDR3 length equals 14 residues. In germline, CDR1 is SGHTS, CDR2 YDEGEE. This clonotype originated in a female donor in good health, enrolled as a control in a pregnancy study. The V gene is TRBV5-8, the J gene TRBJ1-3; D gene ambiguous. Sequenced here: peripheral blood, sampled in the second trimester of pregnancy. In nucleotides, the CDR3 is TGTGCCAGCAGCCTCGGGATCTCTGGAAACACCATATATTTT. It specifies CASSLGISGNTIYF.